This T cell receptor (beta chain) was observed in a study of identical twins. Trimming removed 6 bases from V and 0 bases from J; junction bases left unmatched: 3. CDR1 and CDR2 from the germline V gene are SGHKS and YYEKEE (reference sequence). There are 14 residues in the CDR3. This clonotype was observed a handful of times. All donors comprised healthy Caucasians. TCRdb used MiXCR to reprocess the 5' RACE reads, holding one entry per CDR3 protein. Among about 690,000 distinct CDR3 sequences, approximately 6.1% were seen once, and the ten largest hold about 2%. The receptor comes from a man in his late teens or twenties in good health. Sample: naive T cells sorted from blood. The chain is built from TRBV5-5 and TRBJ2-1; 7 bases are a match to TRBD2. The CDR3 spells CASILAASYNEQFF. DNA of the CDR3: TGTGCCAGCATCCTAGCGGCCTCCTACAATGAGCAGTTCTTC.